These 2 T cell receptor beta chains originate from one sample sequenced in a study of T-cell memory formation after mild COVID-19 (TCRdb year 2021). Library preparation was by 5' RACE. Sequenced on an Illumina NovaSeq 6000. The raw public reads went through TCRdb reprocessing: fastp at Q25, MiXCR clone calling, in-frame beta chains kept. Each record represents a unique CDR3 protein, reported with the most common genes and DNA among its rows. A total of approximately 180,000 distinct CDR3 sequences appear in this sample, approximately 16% of them only once. The ten largest clones add up to 2% to 2.5% of the sample. Sequenced material: PBMCs or a T cell subset sorted from them (not recorded which). The receptors come from an adult woman who had mild COVID-19 (a few samples of this study predate the infection). The sample titles of this study are shuffled in the database, so cell type and time point are left out; the donor was told from shared clones.

The chain carries TRBV15 and TRBJ2-7; no clear D gene. V lost 0 bases and J 2 bases, leaving 5 bases between the germline ends. The CDR3 loop spans 13 amino acids. From germline, CDR1 is LNHNV and CDR2 YYDKDF (reference sequence). In nucleotides, the CDR3 is TGTGCCACCAGCAGAGACACCACCTACGAGCAGTACTTC. Residues: CATSRDTTYEQYF.

The rearrangement uses TRBV7-3 and TRBJ1-2, with a tentative D call TRBD1 (6 bases). The V and J ends lost 5 bases and 1 base respectively, with 8 bases between them. The CDR3 is 13 amino acids. Germline CDR1 SGHTA, CDR2 FQGTGA. The DNA of the CDR3 is TGTGCCAGCAGCGCGGACAGTAACTATGGCTACACCTTC. Amino acid sequence: CASSADSNYGYTF.